Below are 27 T cell receptor beta chains sequenced from a single sample in a study of blood T cell repertoires in COVID-19. Profiled with immunoSEQ multiplex PCR; TCRdb holds only in-frame clones, not every one. The table shows about 310,000 clones, with roughly 84% occurring only once. The sequenced material came from peripheral blood. The source is a man between 45 and 60 years old with active or convalescent COVID-19.

CDR3 loop: CASSPVEGAYYGYTF. CDR3 coding DNA: TGTGCCAGCAGTCCCGTGGAGGGTGCTTACTATGGCTACACCTTC. The chain has TRBV7-2 and TRBJ1-2, with D uncertain. The CDR3 contains 15 residues. Germline CDR1 is SGHTA and CDR2 is FQGNSA. V lost 6 bases to trimming and J lost 3 bases, with 17 bases between them. Using reference TRBV7-2 and TRBJ1-2 for the parts outside the CDR3, the full variable domain is GAGVSQSPSNKVTEKGKDVELRCDPISGHTALYWYRQSLGQGLEFLIYFQGNSAPDKSGLPSDRFSAERTGGSVSTLTIQRTQQEDSAVYLCASSPVEGAYYGYTFGSGTRLTVV.

The chain couples TRBV2 to TRBJ2-7; 13 bases map to TRBD2. The J segment lost 6 bases and the V segment lost 7 bases, leaving 15 bases of the junction unmatched. The CDR3 loop spans 17 amino acids. In germline, CDR1 is SNHLY, CDR2 FYNNEI. DNA of the CDR3: TGTGCCAGCATTCGAAACCGTGGACTAGCGGGAGATCCCGAGCAGTACTTC. Amino acids: CASIRNRGLAGDPEQYF.

The chain links TRBV19 to TRBJ2-1; 11 bases align to TRBD2. Looked up from germline, CDR1 is LNHDA and CDR2 is SQIVND (reference sequence). The CDR3 is made up of 17 amino acids. The V and J ends lost 6 bases and 6 bases, in that order; junction bases with no gene match: 13. DNA of the CDR3: TGTGCCAGTAGCCCTTGGATAGCGGGAGGGCACTTCAATGAGCAGTTCTTC. It encodes CASSPWIAGGHFNEQFF.

The chain carries TRBV19 and TRBJ2-4; perhaps TRBD2 as D (5 bases). The CDR3 length is 13 residues. Germline CDR1 and CDR2: LNHDA and SQIVND (reference sequence). V lost 6 bases to trimming and J lost 1 base, with 7 bases between them. As DNA, the CDR3 is TGTGCCAGTAGGCAGCGGGCCAAAAACATTCAGTACTTC. This sequence encodes CASRQRAKNIQYF.

In this sample, this clone turned up once. The J gene is TRBJ1-5, the V gene TRBV7-9; D gene uncertain. Germline-derived CDR1 and CDR2 are SEHNR and FQNEAQ (reference sequence). V was cut by 2 bases and J by 7 bases, with 15 bases left in between. The CDR3 has 15 amino acids. The CDR3 DNA sequence: TGTGCCAGCAGCTTATATCGGCGGATGAACCAGCCCCAGCATTTT. Its protein product is CASSLYRRMNQPQHF.

The V call is TRBV9, the J call TRBJ2-1; a weak D match, TRBD2 (6 bases). CDR1 and CDR2 (germline): SGDLS, YYNGEE. V shed 2 bases and J shed 4 bases, with 10 bases lying between them. This CDR3 spans 14 amino acids. The CDR3 spells CASSVGRDYNEQFF. As DNA, the CDR3 is TGTGCCAGCAGCGTGGGGCGGGATTACAATGAGCAGTTCTTC.

This clone appeared many times. Here the CDR3 reads CASSSSRVDQPQHF. As DNA, the CDR3 is TGTGCCAGTAGTTCGTCCAGGGTTGATCAGCCCCAGCATTTT. This chain connects TRBV19 to TRBJ1-5; a weak D match, TRBD1 (5 bases). Germline V gene lookup returns CDR1 LNHDA and CDR2 SQIVND (reference sequence). The V end was cut by 5 bases, the J end by 5 bases, with 13 bases between. This CDR3 has 14 residues.

This clone was counted a few times. The chain links TRBV4-1 to TRBJ1-5; no firm D call. This CDR3 contains 14 residues. V was cut by 0 bases and J by 5 bases, with 8 bases left in between. Per the germline V gene, CDR1 is MGHRA and CDR2 is YSYEKL. CDR3: CASSQDSGDQPQHF. The CDR3 DNA is TGCGCCAGCAGCCAAGATTCCGGGGATCAGCCCCAGCATTTT.

V gene TRBV7-2 combines with J gene TRBJ2-7, with D tentatively TRBD2 (6 bases). Deletions cut 3 bases from V and 1 base from J, with 7 bases between. The germline V gene has CDR1 SGHTA and CDR2 FQGNSA. This CDR3 contains 13 residues. The CDR3 is CASSFSGSYEQYF. The CDR3 DNA is TGTGCCAGCAGCTTTAGCGGTTCCTACGAGCAGTACTTC.

V gene TRBV5-1 combines with J gene TRBJ1-3; perhaps TRBD1 as D (5 bases). Trimming took off 3 bases at V and 0 bases at J, with 10 bases between the two ends. There are 15 residues in the CDR3. From germline, CDR1 is SGHRS and CDR2 YFSETQ. For the CDR3, the DNA is TGCGCCAGCAGCTCGGCCCAGGGCTCTGGAAACACCATATATTTT. Protein: CASSSAQGSGNTIYF.

The rearrangement joins TRBV10-3 to TRBJ2-1; weak D call: TRBD2 (5 bases). Deletions cut 3 bases from V and 4 bases from J, with 10 bases between. Germline V gene lookup returns CDR1 ENHRY and CDR2 SYGVKD. The CDR3 consists of 14 residues. The chain's CDR3 is CAISEKGDYNEQFF. The CDR3 coding sequence is TGTGCCATCAGTGAAAAGGGAGATTACAATGAGCAGTTCTTC.

The rearrangement joins TRBV7-2 to TRBJ2-2; perhaps TRBD2 as D (6 bases). With 5 bases removed from V and 3 bases from J, the gap between germline ends came to 7 bases. The CDR3 is made up of 13 amino acids. From germline, CDR1 is SGHTA and CDR2 FQGNSA. In nucleotides, the CDR3 is TGTGCCAGCAGCCGACTAGACACCGGGGAGCTGTTTTTT. Its protein product is CASSRLDTGELFF.

The J gene is TRBJ1-5, the V gene TRBV6-5; D is uncertain. Per germline, CDR1 MNHEY and CDR2 SVGAGI. The CDR3 covers 16 residues. V gave up 3 bases and J gave up 5 bases, with 17 bases separating them. The CDR3 DNA sequence: TGTGCCAGCAGTTATCGTTGGAACATCGGGGATCAGCCCCAGCATTTT. Translated, it gives CASSYRWNIGDQPQHF.

The chain joins TRBV12-3 or TRBV12-4 to TRBJ1-1; D not resolved. The length of the CDR3 is 11 residues. Between the trimmed V and J ends, which lost 5 bases and 5 bases, there was a span of 6 bases. As DNA, the CDR3 is TGTGCCAGCAGTGGGGAGACTGAAGCTTTCTTT. This translates into CASSGETEAFF.

This CDR3 is CASSPPIGSNTEAFF. The CDR3 bases are TGTGCCAGCTCACCACCGATTGGCTCGAACACTGAAGCTTTCTTT. The chain has TRBV18 and TRBJ1-1; D remains unclear. The CDR3 runs to 15 residues. Germline loops: CDR1 KGHSH, CDR2 LQKENI. The V end lost 0 bases, the J end lost 1 base, and 9 bases lay between the germline ends.

CDR3 loop: CASSLTASGGLFSNTGELFF. The DNA of the CDR3 is TGTGCCAGCAGTTTGACGGCTAGCGGGGGCCTTTTCTCGAACACCGGGGAGCTGTTTTTT. This chain connects TRBV28 to TRBJ2-2; TRBD2 matches 10 bases. This CDR3 has 20 residues. J was trimmed by 0 bases and V by 3 bases; bases with no gene match: 13. Germline V lookup: CDR1 MDHEN, CDR2 SYDVKM.

The genes are TRBV6-6 and TRBJ2-7; 8 bases are a match to TRBD1. This CDR3 has 14 residues. With V trimmed by 6 bases and J by 2 bases, 6 bases remained unmatched. The germline gives CDR1 MNHNY, CDR2 SVGAGI (reference sequence). In nucleotides, the CDR3 is TGTGCCAGCAGGCAGACAGGGGTAACCTACGAGCAGTACTTC. Translated, it gives CASRQTGVTYEQYF.

Only a few counts were recorded for this clone. The V call is TRBV9, the J call TRBJ1-3; 10 bases agree with TRBD1. The CDR3 sequence is 20 residues long. V lost 3 bases, J lost 0 bases, and 15 bases stayed unmatched. Germline CDR1 and CDR2: SGDLS and YYNGEE. CDR3 region: CASSGGLRQGAHISGNTIYF. The CDR3 DNA sequence: TGTGCCAGCAGCGGCGGTCTGCGACAGGGGGCCCACATCTCTGGAAACACCATATATTTT. Full variable domain (missing parts from reference TRBV9 and TRBJ1-3): DSGVTQTPKHLITATGQRVTLRCSPRSGDLSVYWYQQSLDQGLQFLIQYYNGEERAKGNILERFSAQQFPDLHSELNLSSLELGDSALYFCASSGGLRQGAHISGNTIYFGEGSWLTVV.

The chain carries TRBV12-5 and TRBJ1-2; D is unclear. Trimming shortened V by 3 bases and J by 4 bases, and 21 bases separated the two germline ends. CDR1 is LGHNT, CDR2 FRNRAP, per germline. The CDR3 contains 17 residues. The CDR3 nucleotides are TGTGCTAGTGGTTTTTCCCCATTCGTTTTCAGTACCTATGGCTACACCTTC. It codes for CASGFSPFVFSTYGYTF.

This chain links TRBV10-3 with TRBJ1-2, with TRBD1 as a possible D gene (5 bases). Germline V CDR1 and CDR2: ENHRY, SYGVKD. Trimming took 8 bases from V and 5 from J, leaving 15 bases between them. The CDR3 is made up of 13 amino acids. CDR3 amino acids: CAIGAGGAYGYTF. The CDR3 DNA is TGTGCCATCGGTGCCGGTGGGGCTTATGGCTACACCTTC.

Points on this clone: The sample contains more than one DNA sequence encoding this CDR3. CDR3 DNA sequence: TGTGCCAGCAGCTTAGGCGGGGACGGCTACACCTTC. Amino acids: CASSLGGDGYTF. This chain uses TRBV7-9 with TRBJ1-2, with a possible D match to TRBD1 (5 bases). The CDR3 extends over 12 amino acids. The germline V and J ends were trimmed by 1 base and 8 bases, with 8 bases remaining between them. The germline CDR1 and CDR2 sequences are SEHNR and FQNEAQ (reference sequence).

V usage is TRBV6-6 and J usage is TRBJ1-1; a weak D match, TRBD1 (5 bases). V shed 5 bases and J shed 8 bases, with 21 bases lying between them. Germline V gene data show CDR1 as MNHNY and CDR2 as SVGAGI (reference sequence). This CDR3 region has 15 residues. CDR3 DNA: TGTGCCAGCAGTCACCCCGGGACTGTGGGAACGGAAGCTTTCTTT. It yields the protein CASSHPGTVGTEAFF.

The chain has TRBV3-1 (or the pseudogene TRBV3-2) and TRBJ2-1; TRBD2 agrees at 8 bases. The junction had 5 bases not matched to a gene; V was cut back by 3 bases and J by 1 base. Germline CDR1 reads LGHDT; CDR2 reads YNNKEL (reference sequence). This CDR3 is built from 16 residues. CDR3 sequence (DNA): TGTGCCAGCAGCCATTTCGTAGCGGGATCCTACAATGAGCAGTTCTTC. This gives the protein CASSHFVAGSYNEQFF.

The chain uses TRBV6-5 and TRBJ1-1; 11 bases match TRBD1. Germline CDR1 MNHEY, CDR2 SVGAGI. V shed 5 bases and J 5 bases; nucleotides not matched to a gene: 4. This CDR3 is built from 14 residues. The CDR3 DNA sequence: TGTGCCAGCAGTAAGGGACAGGGGGAGACTGAAGCTTTCTTT. Protein sequence: CASSKGQGETEAFF.

A word on this clone: At the DNA level, this CDR3 is encoded by other sequences in the same sample as well. The V and J genes are TRBV6-5 and TRBJ2-1; tentatively, D is TRBD2 (6 bases). Germline loops: CDR1 MNHEY, CDR2 SVGAGI. The CDR3 totals 14 residues. Trimming left V 5 bases short and J 9 bases short, with 17 bases between. The CDR3, as DNA: TGTGCCAGCAGTCTCAGGTGGGGGGTTCCTGAGCAGTTCTTC. Protein: CASSLRWGVPEQFF.

The V call is TRBV3-1 (or the pseudogene TRBV3-2), the J call TRBJ2-5; 8 bases line up with TRBD1. This CDR3 spans 15 amino acids. CDR1 is LGHDT, CDR2 YNNKEL, per germline (reference sequence). Losses at the gene ends were 4 bases for V and 2 bases for J; bases not matched to a gene: 6. CDR3 nucleotide sequence: TGTGCCAGCAGCCCACAGGGGGGTCAACAAGAGACCCAGTACTTC. Translation gives CASSPQGGQQETQYF.

V gene TRBV21-1 combines with J gene TRBJ1-1; no check of the table's D call, TRBD1, against the DNA was made. TRBV21-1 is classified as a pseudogene. This CDR3 comprises 15 residues. In nucleotides, the CDR3 is TGTGCCAGCAGCACGTTAGGGACACGGACCACTGAAGCTTTCTTT. Its translation: CASSTLGTRTTEAFF.